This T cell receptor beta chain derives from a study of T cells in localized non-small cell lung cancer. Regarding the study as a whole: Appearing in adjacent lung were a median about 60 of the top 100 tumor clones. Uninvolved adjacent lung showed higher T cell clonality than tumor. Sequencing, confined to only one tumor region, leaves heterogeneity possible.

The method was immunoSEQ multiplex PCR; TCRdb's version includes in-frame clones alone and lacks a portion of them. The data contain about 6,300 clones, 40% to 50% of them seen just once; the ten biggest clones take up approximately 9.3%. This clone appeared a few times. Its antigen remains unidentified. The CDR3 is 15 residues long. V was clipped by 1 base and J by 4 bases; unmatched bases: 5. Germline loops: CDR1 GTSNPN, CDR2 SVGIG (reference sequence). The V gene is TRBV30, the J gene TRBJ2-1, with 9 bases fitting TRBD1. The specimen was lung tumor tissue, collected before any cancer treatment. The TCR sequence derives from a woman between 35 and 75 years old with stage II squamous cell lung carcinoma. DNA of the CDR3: TGTGCCTGGAGTGGCGGGACAGGGCGGTACAATGAGCAGTTCTTC. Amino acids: CAWSGGTGRYNEQFF.